This TCR beta chain was sequenced during a study of CD8 T cells in ankylosing spondylitis. Study findings and constraints: Blood of patients with ankylosing spondylitis appeared to be characterized by a TCR beta motif of roughly eight highly homologous variants. Matched ankylosing spondylitis synovial fluid reportedly contained a significantly enriched population of disease-linked clones.

Of note for this clonotype: The antigen remains undetermined.

TCRdb redid the calling of the 5' RACE reads with MiXCR, one entry per CDR3 protein. The sample consists of 750,000 to 850,000 distinct CDR3 sequences, over 9.5% of them appearing once. Germline-derived CDR1 and CDR2 are MNHEY and SVGEGT. This CDR3 spans 16 amino acids. V was cut by 7 bases and J by 1 base, with 14 bases left in between. This receptor was taken from a male donor with ankylosing spondylitis. This chain links TRBV6-2 or TRBV6-3 with TRBJ2-6; D is perhaps TRBD2 (6 bases). Sequencing was carried out using blood, either unsorted or a sorted T cell fraction (not recorded which). CDR3 sequence: CASTFLGRSGANVLTF. CDR3 DNA: TGTGCCAGCACTTTTCTTGGGAGGTCTGGGGCCAACGTCCTGACTTTC.